This T cell receptor (beta chain) was sequenced during a study of response to subunit inactivated influenza vaccine. General study results and limits: With each seasonal influenza vaccination, the authors suggested, few new T cells are recruited.

This clonotype was seen more than once but under ten times. As yet, its antigen is unknown. The CDR3 is 16 residues long. Losses at the gene ends were 6 bases for V and 4 bases for J; bases not matched to a gene: 8. MiXCR, applied by TCRdb to the RT-PCR reads, yields one record per CDR3 protein. Here the sample spans hundreds of thousands of distinct CDR3 sequences, less than 20% being singletons. This receptor was obtained from a man aged 50 to 60 who received an inactivated influenza vaccine. The sample in question was PBMCs from blood, obtained 5 days after vaccination. The chain combines TRBV6-7 with TRBJ1-6; 8 nucleotides agree with TRBD1. TRBV6-7 is flagged as an ORF with uncertain function. In DNA, the CDR3 is TGTGCCAGCAGCTCCCCGACAGGGGTTTATAATTCACCCCTCCACTTT. Translating gives CASSSPTGVYNSPLHF.